This T cell receptor (beta chain) was obtained from a study of CD8+ T cells in alopecia areata. Study-wide findings and caveats: Just one nonresponder means the tie between baseline CD8+ expansion and response stays uncertain.

Treatment here: oral pan-JAK inhibitor, 5-10 mg twice daily. This CDR3 spans 15 amino acids. The V gene's germline CDR1 is GTSNPN and CDR2 SVGIG (reference sequence). V lost 5 bases and J lost 2; bases outside the gene matches: 8. Isolated RNA was reverse transcribed into cDNA used as the sequencing template. This table comes from immunoSEQ multiplex PCR, and its TCRdb copy is limited to in-frame clones, with some not included. The table has some 180,000 clones, 53% seen once. With respect to this clone: The antigen is not known.

The input for sequencing was CD8+ T cells sorted from blood, taken at week 24, from a patient treated with tofacitinib. The gene calls are TRBV30 and TRBJ2-3; 9 bases match TRBD2. The TCR sequence derives from a human donor with alopecia areata. CDR3 in DNA: TGTGCCTGGGGTTTCTCTAGCGGGGACACAGATACGCAGTATTTT. Residues: CAWGFSSGDTDTQYF. The complete variable domain, with remaining parts taken from reference TRBV30 and TRBJ2-3, reads SQTIHQWPATLVQPVGSPLSLECTVEGTSNPNLYWYRQAAGRGLQLLFYSVGIGQISSEVPQNLSASRPQDRQFILSSKKLLLSDSGFYLCAWGFSSGDTDTQYFGPGTRLTVL.